A selection of T cell receptor beta chains follows, all from one sample in a study of T cell responses to AZD1222 COVID-19 vaccine. Here immunoSEQ multiplex PCR was the method, and the copy in TCRdb shows in-frame clones only, minus some. The data contain under 150,000 clones, over 90% of them singletons. Specimen: peripheral blood, collected on day 0 of AZD1222 vaccination. These receptors came from an adult in good health. CDR3s include the opening cysteine and the closing phenylalanine or tryptophan. A D gene is named only where the DNA matches it firmly. Part of the rows lack a size; the others show once, few, many or a class for expanded clones.

V gene	clone size	D gene	J gene	CDR3 DNA	CDR3 protein
TRBV18	.	.	TRBJ2-2	TGTGCCAGCTCTAGGACAGCTATAACGAACACCGGGGAGCTGTTTTTT	CASSRTAITNTGELFF
TRBV12-3/TRBV12-4	few	.	TRBJ1-5	TGTGCCAGCAGTTTTATAGAACAGCCCCAGCATTTT	CASSFIEQPQHF
TRBV18	.	TRBD2	TRBJ2-3	TGTGCCAGCTCAGGGACTAGCGGGAACACAGATACGCAGTATTTT	CASSGTSGNTDTQYF
TRBV5-6	.	.	TRBJ1-4	TGTGCCAGCAGCTTGGTGTCTCCAACTAATGAAAAACTGTTTTTT	CASSLVSPTNEKLFF
TRBV2	.	TRBD2	TRBJ2-4	TGTGCCAGCTCTAAAAACCTATTCGTGGGAGGGGTTAGAGCCAAAAACATTCAGTACTTC	CASSKNLFVGGVRAKNIQYF
TRBV7-2	once	.	TRBJ2-2	TGTGCCAGCAGCTTAGATGCAACCGGGGAGCTGTTTTTT	CASSLDATGELFF
TRBV29-1	once	TRBD1	TRBJ1-2	TGCAGCGTTGACCGAGCTCAGGGGGCTACCCCTTATGGCTACACCTTC	CSVDRAQGATPYGYTF
TRBV29-1	.	.	TRBJ1-1	TGCAGCGTTGTCGTGTCGGACACTGAAGCTTTCTTT	CSVVVSDTEAFF
TRBV11-2	.	.	TRBJ2-5	TGTGCCAGCAGCCAGATATCCGTGGAGACCCAGTACTTC	CASSQISVETQYF
TRBV7-8	.	TRBD1	TRBJ2-3	TGTGCCAGCAGCTTAGGGGGGACAGGGGTCACAGATACGCAGTATTTT	CASSLGGTGVTDTQYF
TRBV7-9	.	TRBD2	TRBJ2-3	TGTGCCAGCAGGGCAACGGGAGGGAGGACAGATACGCAGTATTTT	CASRATGGRTDTQYF